The sequence of this TCR beta chain was determined in a study of beta chain features in type 1 diabetes. Expressed TCRB transcripts were sequenced after all isolated RNA was converted to cDNA. TCRdb's table, derived via immunoSEQ multiplex PCR, lists solely in-frame clones and lacks some. The data contain hundreds of thousands of clones, roughly 13% of them singletons. Study-level results: Significant though moderate, a shortening of TCRB CDR3s appeared in all four CD4+ subsets of Type 1 diabetes patients. Sampled from patients, naive, central memory and Treg TCRB repertoires appeared more similar than those sampled from healthy donors.

As to this clone: Its antigen remains unidentified.

Specimen: naive CD4+ T cells from blood. The receptor's source is a man aged 18 to 30 with type 1 diabetes.

DNA for the CDR3: TGTGCCAGCAGGTCCGGGACTAACTCCTACGAGCAGTACTTC. Translating gives CASRSGTNSYEQYF. The gene calls are TRBV5-4 and TRBJ2-7; the match to TRBD2 covers 7 bases. Looked up from germline, CDR1 is SGHNT and CDR2 is YYREEE (reference sequence). V shed 5 bases and J 0 bases; nucleotides not matched to a gene: 5. This CDR3 is 14 amino acids long.